This T cell receptor (beta chain) was recovered during a study of cytomegalovirus exposure and HLA in healthy donors (dated by TCRdb to 2017 to 2019). Regarding the complete study: A later analysis indicated that the 120 or so validation repertoires were generated on the platform also employed for the 650 to 850 repertoires of the first cohort. The study was designed to test whether signatures of past pathogen exposure could be identified by cataloging public T cell receptors. A separate validation cohort of some 130 different subjects was used in addition to the roughly 670-subject first cohort. To predict cytomegalovirus infection status, the study combined high-throughput TCR immunosequencing, statistical association of individual TCRs with disease status, and machine learning.

Beyond this particular receptor, the publication reports: In the study, some 160 TCR beta chains were listed as associated with cytomegalovirus. A later analysis found that TCRs clustered in the first cohort also tended to co-occur in the 100 to 150 validation repertoires, with approximately 94% of cluster scores above 0. In vitro tests confirmed that three of the cytomegalovirus-associated TCR beta chains recognize cytomegalovirus antigens. While some public TCRs were present in many individuals, most TCR sequences turned up only very rarely across donors. All 120 or so repertoires were used to score co-occurrence in the validation cohort in a later analysis, because that analysis had no HLA typing for the cohort. The classifier was reported to diagnose cytomegalovirus status with high specificity and sensitivity in both the original and validation cohorts. The authors suggested that the approach could potentially be generalized to other disease states and immunological phenotypes.

Remarks on this clone: What antigen it recognizes has not been identified. Within one base of it there is no much larger clone, and no base qualities were kept.

The library was obtained by the immunoSEQ multiplex PCR assay. The paper's data handling went like this. To diagnose cytomegalovirus status from the catalog of TCR beta chain sequences, a statistical classification framework was built. TCRdb retrieved this table from immuneACCESS and kept in-frame rearrangements only. Not all clones are present; in checked studies, unresolved V genes account for under half, and no reason is known for the remainder. V and J calls and clone size come straight from that table; D and trimming were deduced from the DNA. The sample table records around 50,000 clones; 85% to 95% of these occur just once. The top ten constitute around 8% of the sample. The donors were included in the validation cohort of some 120 subjects, a group kept apart from the approximately 700-subject first cohort. Reading from cysteine to phenylalanine, the CDR3 counts 15 amino acids. The entry retains the CDR3 DNA only, 45 bases that are in frame from base 1. CDR1 and CDR2, per the germline V gene (reference sequence), are SGHNT and YYREEE. V has 5 bases trimmed and J has 8 bases trimmed; junction bases matching no gene number 12.

The sequencing input was PBMCs. The chain joins TRBV5-4 to TRBJ1-3, with 8 bases aligning to TRBD1. The sequence was collected from a woman in her late teens or twenties in good health and CMV-seropositive. CDR3 protein: CASSSAGQGIDTIYF. The bases read TGTGCCAGCAGTTCCGCAGGACAGGGTATAGACACCATATATTTT.